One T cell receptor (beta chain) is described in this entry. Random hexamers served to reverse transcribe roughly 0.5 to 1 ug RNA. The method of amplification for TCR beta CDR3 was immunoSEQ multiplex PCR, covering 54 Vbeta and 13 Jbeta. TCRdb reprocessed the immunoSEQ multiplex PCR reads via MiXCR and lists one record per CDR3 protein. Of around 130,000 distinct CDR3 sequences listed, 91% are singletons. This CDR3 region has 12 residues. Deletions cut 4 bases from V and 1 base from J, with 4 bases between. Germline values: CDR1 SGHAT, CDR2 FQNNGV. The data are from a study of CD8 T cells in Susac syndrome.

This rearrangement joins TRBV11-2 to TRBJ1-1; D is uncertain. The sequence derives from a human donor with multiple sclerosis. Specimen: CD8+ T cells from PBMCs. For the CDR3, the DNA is TGTGCCAGCAGCTCTTGGAACACTGAAGCTTTCTTT. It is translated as CASSSWNTEAFF.